Listed below are T cell receptor beta chains from one sample, sequenced in a study of control samples from healthy donors and cancer patients. Measured with immunoSEQ multiplex PCR; TCRdb has only the in-frame clones, and not every one. The data hold approximately 71,000 clones, with just under 90% observed a single time. Material for sequencing was PBMCs. The source of these receptors is a man aged 55 to 70 with lung cancer. Each CDR3 is given with its conserved first and last residue. Each record gives: V gene, clone size, D gene, J gene, CDR3 DNA, CDR3 protein. The D gene is left open where the match is weak. Rows give clone size only sometimes, using once, few, many, or a class for an expanded clone.

V: TRBV6-5
size: -
D: -
J: TRBJ2-4
DNA: TGTGCCAGCGCCAAATCTGAACAGAACATTCAGTACTTC
CDR3: CASAKSEQNIQYF

V: TRBV27
size: -
D: -
J: TRBJ2-7
DNA: TGTGCCAGCAGTTCAGGGGAAAGTCCCTACGAGCAGTACTTC
CDR3: CASSSGESPYEQYF

V: TRBV30
size: -
D: -
J: TRBJ1-2
DNA: TGTGCCTGGAGTAGGGAGGGCCGGCTCCTCTATGGCTACACCTTC
CDR3: CAWSREGRLLYGYTF

V: TRBV7-9
size: -
D: -
J: TRBJ2-1
DNA: TGTGCCAGCAGCCCGTACCTTCAGGGCAATGAGCAGTTCTTC
CDR3: CASSPYLQGNEQFF

V: TRBV10-3
size: -
D: -
J: TRBJ2-1
DNA: TGTGCCATCAGTCCGACCGCGACTAGCTACAATGAGCAGTTCTTC
CDR3: CAISPTATSYNEQFF

V: TRBV6-5
size: -
D: TRBD1
J: TRBJ1-6
DNA: TGTGCCAGCAGTTACTCCCTGGACAGGCTAAATTCACCCCTCCACTTT
CDR3: CASSYSLDRLNSPLHF

V: TRBV2
size: -
D: -
J: TRBJ1-4
DNA: TGTGCCAGCAGTGACAGACTAGCTAATGAAAAACTGTTTTTT
CDR3: CASSDRLANEKLFF

V: TRBV12-5
size: -
D: -
J: TRBJ1-5
DNA: TGTGCTAGTGGTTTGTCCATTACAGCCGCCAATCAGCCCCAGCATTTT
CDR3: CASGLSITAANQPQHF

V: TRBV9
size: -
D: TRBD1
J: TRBJ1-4
DNA: TGTGCCAGCAGCGTTCCTACCGGGACAGGGGATGAAAAACTGTTTTTT
CDR3: CASSVPTGTGDEKLFF

V: TRBV6-5
size: -
D: -
J: TRBJ2-1
DNA: TGTGCCAGCAGTCTAGTGGCCCGTTCGAACAATGAGCAGTTCTTC
CDR3: CASSLVARSNNEQFF

V: TRBV6-1
size: -
D: TRBD1
J: TRBJ2-5
DNA: TGTGCCAGCAGTGCCCTACAGGGGGAGACCCAGTACTTC
CDR3: CASSALQGETQYF

V: TRBV12-3/TRBV12-4
size: few
D: -
J: TRBJ1-3
DNA: TGTGCCAGCAGTTGGGGGTCTGGAAACACCATATATTTT
CDR3: CASSWGSGNTIYF

V: TRBV10-2
size: -
D: -
J: TRBJ2-2
DNA: TGCGCCAGCAGTGCCACGGCCACCGGGGAGCTGTTTTTT
CDR3: CASSATATGELFF

V: TRBV6-1
size: once
D: -
J: TRBJ2-7
DNA: TGTGCCAGCAGGGAAGTCGACGAGGTCTACGAGCAGTACTTC
CDR3: CASREVDEVYEQYF

V: TRBV6-1
size: -
D: -
J: TRBJ1-2
DNA: TGTGCCAGCAGGGACCCGGGAGGGTATGGCTACACCTTC
CDR3: CASRDPGGYGYTF